Following are 19 T cell receptor beta chains from one sample sequenced in a study of graft-versus-host responses after intestinal transplantation. For these TCRs, the target antigens are not known. Some clones are missing from TCRdb's copy, which holds only in-frame ones; the method was immunoSEQ multiplex PCR. The data contain 71,000 or so clones, less than 95% of them singletons. The sample here was unstimulated CD8+ T cells sorted from spleen or lymph node cells, taken before intestinal transplant. Receptors were obtained from a human donor who received an intestinal transplant.

Here the CDR3 DNA reads TGTGCCAGCAGCTTAGACCAGGGGATCCCCTACGAGCAGTACTTC. The encoded protein is CASSLDQGIPYEQYF. The chain uses TRBV7-2 and TRBJ2-7, with D possibly TRBD1 on 6 matching bases. Germline V gives CDR1 SGHTA, CDR2 FQGNSA. The V gene lost 1 base and the J gene lost 2 bases, with 12 bases spanning the gap. CDR3 length: 15 amino acids. Based on the CDR3 plus reference TRBV7-2 and TRBJ2-7, the full variable domain is GAGVSQSPSNKVTEKGKDVELRCDPISGHTALYWYRQSLGQGLEFLIYFQGNSAPDKSGLPSDRFSAERTGGSVSTLTIQRTQQEDSAVYLCASSLDQGIPYEQYFGPGTRLTVT.

The table lists this clone with a count of one. V usage is TRBV7-6 and J usage is TRBJ2-5, with 7 bases aligning to TRBD2. This CDR3 is built from 14 residues. Germline lookup yields CDR1 SGHVS and CDR2 FNYEAQ. V trimming: 2 bases; J trimming: 2 bases; junction bases outside the gene matches: 2. The CDR3 region has the DNA TGTGCCAGCAGCTTAACAGCGGGGCAAGAGACCCAGTACTTC. Residues: CASSLTAGQETQYF.

This sequence joins TRBV7-3 and TRBJ1-1, with D maybe TRBD1 (5 bases). The V gene lost 5 bases and the J gene lost 4 bases, with 14 bases spanning the gap. Germline assignment: CDR1 SGHTA and CDR2 FQGTGA. This CDR3 is 14 amino acids long. The CDR3 loop is CASSPGGGGTEAFF. CDR3 bases: TGTGCCAGCAGCCCCGGGGGGGGTGGCACTGAAGCTTTCTTT.

This sequence joins TRBV2 and TRBJ2-5; 9 bases are shared with TRBD2. Germline assignment: CDR1 SNHLY and CDR2 FYNNEI. This CDR3 is built from 17 residues. The junction had 12 bases not matched to a gene; V was cut back by 2 bases and J by 5 bases. In DNA, the CDR3 is TGTGCCAGCAGTGAATATCGGCGGGGGGGCCCGGGGGAGACCCAGTACTTC. Amino acid sequence: CASSEYRRGGPGETQYF. The variable domain in full, with the rest retrieved from reference TRBV2 and TRBJ2-5, is EPEVTQTPSHQVTQMGQEVILRCVPISNHLYFYWYRQILGQKVEFLVSFYNNEISEKSEIFDDQFSVERPDGSNFTLKIRSTKLEDSAMYFCASSEYRRGGPGETQYFGPGTRLLVL.

This sequence joins TRBV27 and TRBJ2-1; TRBD2 matches at 7 bases. This CDR3 has 15 residues. From germline, CDR1 is MNHEY and CDR2 SMNVEV (reference sequence). J lost 0 bases, V lost 6 bases, and 5 bases had no gene match. The chain's CDR3 is CASRSSGVSYNEQFF. The CDR3, as DNA: TGTGCCAGCAGGTCGAGCGGGGTCTCCTACAATGAGCAGTTCTTC.

This clone was found a few times. This chain joins TRBV5-6 and TRBJ2-7; tentatively, D is TRBD1 (6 bases). The CDR3 contains 13 residues. Germline values: CDR1 SGHDT, CDR2 YYEEEE. V gave up 7 bases and J gave up 0 bases, with 11 bases separating them. CDR3 sequence reads: CASARGSSYEQYF. CDR3 nucleotide sequence: TGTGCCAGCGCGAGGGGGAGCTCCTACGAGCAGTACTTC.

CDR3 sequence: CASNLGTLGYEQYF. The CDR3 nucleotides are TGTGCCAGCAATCTGGGGACATTAGGTTACGAGCAGTACTTC. The V gene is TRBV2, the J gene TRBJ2-5, with D perhaps matching TRBD1 (6 bases). Gene TRBJ2-7 matches the end of the DNA better, so the J call may be wrong. The CDR3 spans 14 residues. The germline CDR1 and CDR2 sequences are SNHLY and FYNNEI.

The rearrangement joins TRBV7-6 to TRBJ1-5; D is unresolved. Germline CDR1 reads SGHVS; CDR2 reads FNYEAQ. This CDR3 is built from 17 residues. V shed 1 base and J shed 3 bases, with 16 bases lying between them. The CDR3 DNA reads TGTGCCAGCAGCTTAGGGGCAGGTGGGTTCGACAATCAGCCCCAGCATTTT. It specifies CASSLGAGGFDNQPQHF.

The chain is built from TRBV6-6 and TRBJ2-1; 8 positions agree with TRBD2. Trimming cost V 5 bases and J 7 bases; bases outside gene matches: 10. The CDR3 extends over 15 amino acids. Germline CDR1 and CDR2: MNHNY and SVGAGI (reference sequence). The CDR3 protein is CASSATGGAPNEQFF. The CDR3 nucleotides read TGTGCCAGCAGTGCAACCGGGGGGGCCCCTAATGAGCAGTTCTTC.

V usage is TRBV5-8 and J usage is TRBJ2-3, with TRBD1 identical over 7 bases. The CDR3 covers 16 residues. Germline V gene lookup returns CDR1 SGHTS and CDR2 YDEGEE. Germline trimming cut 4 bases from V and 2 bases from J; bases unmatched to any gene: 10. The CDR3 sequence is CASSPGTASNTDTQYF. DNA for the CDR3: TGTGCCAGCAGCCCGGGGACAGCGAGTAACACAGATACGCAGTATTTT.

The chain uses TRBV6-5 and TRBJ2-5; 8 bases line up with TRBD2. V lost 10 bases, J lost 5 bases, and 9 bases stayed unmatched. CDR3 length: 13 amino acids. Germline CDR1 is MNHEY and CDR2 is SVGAGI. The CDR3 sequence is CATIPTGGETQYF. CDR3 DNA sequence: TGTGCCACCATACCGACGGGGGGGGAGACCCAGTACTTC.

The chain has TRBV27 and TRBJ2-3; D ambiguous. The germline V and J ends were trimmed by 0 bases and 3 bases, with 7 bases remaining between them. The CDR3 runs 14 residues. Per germline, CDR1 MNHEY and CDR2 SMNVEV (reference sequence). CDR3 in amino acids: CASSLSSITDTQYF. The CDR3 DNA is TGTGCCAGCAGTTTATCGAGCATAACAGATACGCAGTATTTT.

This rearrangement joins TRBV9 to TRBJ2-1; 9 bases are a match to TRBD2. V was clipped by 2 bases and J by 7 bases; unmatched bases: 7. The CDR3 consists of 15 residues. Looked up from germline, CDR1 is SGDLS and CDR2 is YYNGEE. The CDR3 sequence: CASSVGDLAGNEQFF. CDR3 coding DNA: TGTGCCAGCAGCGTTGGGGATCTAGCGGGGAATGAGCAGTTCTTC. Using reference TRBV9 and TRBJ2-1 for the parts outside the CDR3, the full variable domain is DSGVTQTPKHLITATGQRVTLRCSPRSGDLSVYWYQQSLDQGLQFLIQYYNGEERAKGNILERFSAQQFPDLHSELNLSSLELGDSALYFCASSVGDLAGNEQFFGPGTRLTVL.

This clone has just a few counts. Other DNA sequences from this sample encode an identical CDR3 as well. The chain recombines TRBV2 with TRBJ2-7; TRBD2 is a possible D gene (5 bases). CDR1 is SNHLY, CDR2 FYNNEI, per germline. The CDR3 loop spans 11 amino acids. CDR3: CARRTAYEQYF. The CDR3, as DNA: TGTGCGCGGAGGACGGCGTACGAGCAGTACTTC.

This clone was recorded only once. The chain combines TRBV10-3 with TRBJ2-1, with 15 bases fitting TRBD2. Looked up from germline, CDR1 is ENHRY and CDR2 is SYGVKD. CDR3 length: 15 amino acids. The V and J ends lost 6 bases and 6 bases, in that order; junction bases with no gene match: 3. CDR3 DNA: TGTGCCATCAGGGGACTAGCGGGGGGAACCAATGAGCAGTTCTTC. As protein: CAIRGLAGGTNEQFF.

This chain uses TRBV15 with TRBJ2-3; TRBD2 aligns across 9 bases. The CDR3 spans 15 residues. From germline, CDR1 is LNHNV and CDR2 YYDKDF (reference sequence). J gave up 2 bases and V 6 bases, and 6 bases lay outside the gene matches. The CDR3 loop is CATRPGGGATDTQYF. The DNA for the CDR3 is TGTGCCACCAGACCGGGCGGGGGGGCCACAGATACGCAGTATTTT.

The rearrangement joins TRBV29-1 to TRBJ1-1; D call uncertain. The CDR3 extends over 12 amino acids. Trimming removed 6 bases at V and 1 base at J, with 9 bases between. CDR1 is SQVTM and CDR2 is ANQGSEA in the germline V gene. In nucleotides, the CDR3 is TGCAGCGTATGGGGAGCGAACACTGAAGCTTTCTTT. Its translation: CSVWGANTEAFF.

The V gene is TRBV19, the J gene TRBJ2-7; 8 nucleotides line up with TRBD1. The V gene's germline CDR1 is LNHDA and CDR2 SQIVND (reference sequence). This CDR3 is built from 15 residues. Germline trimming cut 10 bases from V and 3 bases from J; bases unmatched to any gene: 14. The DNA of the CDR3 is TGTGCCACCACTCATCCAGGACAGGGTCACTACGAGCAGTACTTC. Its protein product is CATTHPGQGHYEQYF.

J is TRBJ1-2 and V is TRBV13, with D possibly TRBD1 on 6 matching bases. V lost 5 bases and J 1 base, leaving 17 bases between the germline ends. There are 16 residues in the CDR3. Germline CDR1 and CDR2: PRHDT and FYEKMQ (reference sequence). CDR3 protein: CASSPAGQGHNYGYTF. The CDR3 nucleotides are TGTGCCAGCAGCCCGGCCGGGCAGGGGCATAACTATGGCTACACCTTC.